The 25 T cell receptor beta chains presented below share a single source sample, sequenced in a study of cytomegalovirus exposure and HLA in healthy donors. The primer mix had 60 Vbeta and 13 Jbeta primers. The data were produced by immunoSEQ multiplex PCR, yet TCRdb's version contains in-frame clones alone and is incomplete. The sample contains about 77,000 clones, 75% to 80% of which appear only once. Sample: PBMCs. The source is a man aged 35 to 55 in good health and CMV-seronegative.

Notes on this clone: Mismatch with germline at one junction end may stem from a read error. The chain has TRBV7-9 and TRBJ1-2, with TRBD1 matching 7 bases. The CDR3 contains 16 residues. In germline, CDR1 is SEHNR, CDR2 FQNEAQ (reference sequence). CDR3 loop: CSSSFVGGRGDYGYTF. CDR3 nucleotides: TGTTCCAGCAGCTTCGTGGGGGGCAGGGGGGACTATGGCTACACCTTC.

The chain is built from TRBV7-3 and TRBJ2-7; D gene ambiguous. With 4 bases removed from V and 3 bases from J, the gap between germline ends came to 13 bases. The germline gives CDR1 SGHTA, CDR2 FQGTGA. The CDR3 consists of 14 residues. The CDR3: CASSSGAHLYEQYF. In nucleotides, the CDR3 is TGTGCCAGCAGCTCCGGAGCGCATCTCTACGAGCAGTACTTC.

The gene calls are TRBV4-2 and TRBJ2-7; 8 bases map to TRBD1. The CDR3 has 16 amino acids. With V trimmed by 4 bases and J by 2 bases, 10 bases remained unmatched. Looked up from germline, CDR1 is LGHNA and CDR2 is YNFKEQ. The CDR3 is CASSRRTGIETYEQYF. CDR3 nucleotide sequence: TGTGCCAGCAGCCGTCGGACAGGGATCGAAACCTACGAGCAGTACTTC.

J is TRBJ1-4 and V is TRBV6-1; no firm D call. CDR3 length: 12 amino acids. V was trimmed by 6 bases and J by 10 bases, leaving 12 bases between them. In germline, CDR1 is MNHNS, CDR2 SASEGT. The CDR3 protein is CASRPGSGKLFF. The CDR3 region has the DNA TGTGCCAGCAGGCCCGGGTCTGGAAAACTGTTTTTT.

This clone was picked up one time. The chain has TRBV4-2 and TRBJ1-5; 7 bases line up with TRBD1. The CDR3 is 15 residues long. Germline values: CDR1 LGHNA, CDR2 YNFKEQ. The V gene end was trimmed by 3 bases and the J gene end by 5 bases; junction bases not matched to a gene: 7. The DNA of the CDR3 is TGTGCCAGCAGCCATCGCGACAGGGAGGATCAGCCCCAGCATTTT. Translating gives CASSHRDREDQPQHF.

This rearrangement joins TRBV28 to TRBJ2-7; D is perhaps TRBD1 (6 bases). The CDR3 spans 13 residues. The germline gives CDR1 MDHEN, CDR2 SYDVKM. Trimming took 7 bases from V and 2 from J, leaving 12 bases between them. The CDR3 sequence: CASTQDSPYEQYF. CDR3 sequence (DNA): TGTGCCAGCACCCAGGACAGTCCCTACGAGCAGTACTTC.

This clone was observed a handful of times. Compared with germline, one end of the junction differs, possibly owing to a read error. The chain uses TRBV7-9 and TRBJ2-7; D perhaps matches TRBD2 (7 bases). The CDR3 is made up of 15 amino acids. Germline assignment: CDR1 SEHNR and CDR2 FQNEAQ (reference sequence). The CDR3 bases are TGTTCCAGCAGCTCGCCGGGGGGCAGGGTCAACGAGCAGTACTTC. It translates to CSSSSPGGRVNEQYF.

This clone was counted a few times. The chain carries TRBV6-5 and TRBJ1-2; 10 nucleotides agree with TRBD1. This CDR3 is built from 15 residues. The junction had 3 bases not matched to a gene; V was cut back by 2 bases and J by 3 bases. Germline V lookup: CDR1 MNHEY, CDR2 SVGAGI. For the CDR3, the DNA is TGTGCCAGCAGTTACCGAGGACAGGGGGACTATGGCTACACCTTC. It translates to CASSYRGQGDYGYTF.

A word on this clone: Likely a read error: the CDR3 ends without its conserved phenylalanine or tryptophan. This sequence joins TRBV12-5 and TRBJ1-5; 10 bases fit TRBD1. Germline CDR1 reads LGHNT; CDR2 reads FRNRAP. V lost 7 bases, J lost 3 bases, and 6 bases stayed unmatched. The CDR3 extends over 15 amino acids. The CDR3 spells CASARTGGYNQPQHL. The CDR3 coding sequence is TGTGCTAGTGCCCGGACAGGGGGATACAATCAGCCCCAGCATCTT.

On this clone itself: No conserved phenylalanine or tryptophan ends this CDR3, so it is likely a read error. The chain has TRBV5-1 and TRBJ1-6, with D possibly TRBD1 on 6 matching bases. The V end was cut by 1 base, the J end by 11 bases, with 16 bases between. The CDR3 has 15 amino acids. CDR1 and CDR2 from the germline V gene are SGHRS and YFSETQ. The CDR3 here is CASSLLTQGSPPLHL. In nucleotides, the CDR3 is TGCGCCAGCAGCTTGTTAACACAGGGTTCGCCACCCCTCCACCTT.

This clone was counted many times. Here the CDR3 reads CASRPNRDSNTIYF. The CDR3 coding sequence is TGTGCCAGCAGACCTAACAGGGATAGTAACACCATATATTTT. The V and J genes are TRBV2 and TRBJ1-3; possible D gene TRBD1, 6 bases. V lost 6 bases and J lost 7, with 16 bases in between. CDR1 and CDR2 from the germline V gene are SNHLY and FYNNEI. The CDR3 extends over 14 amino acids.

The V gene is TRBV6-6, the J gene TRBJ1-3; D is uncertain. The V end was cut by 6 bases, the J end by 0 bases, with 12 bases between. CDR1 is MNHNY, CDR2 SVGAGI, per germline (reference sequence). This CDR3 is built from 15 residues. The CDR3 DNA follows: TGTGCCAGCAGACAAAGACGGGACTCTGGAAACACCATATATTTT. This sequence encodes CASRQRRDSGNTIYF.

This clone was detected a few times. CDR3 in amino acids: CASSSRQGAGEKLFF. CDR3 DNA: TGTGCCAGCAGTTCCCGACAGGGGGCAGGAGAAAAACTGTTTTTT. V and J are TRBV27 and TRBJ1-4; 10 bases line up with TRBD1. In germline, CDR1 is MNHEY, CDR2 SMNVEV (reference sequence). The CDR3 runs 15 residues. J gave up 8 bases and V 4 bases, and 7 bases lay outside the gene matches. Filled out from reference TRBV27 and TRBJ1-4, the complete variable domain reads EAQVTQNPRYLITVTGKKLTVTCSQNMNHEYMSWYRQDPGLGLRQIYYSMNVEVTDKGDVPEGYKVSRKEKRNFPLILESPSPNQTSLYFCASSSRQGAGEKLFFGSGTQLSVL.

The chain has TRBV2 and TRBJ1-6, with 8 bases fitting TRBD1. CDR1 SNHLY and CDR2 FYNNEI come from the germline V gene. Trimming took 4 bases from V and 7 from J; bases not matched to a gene: 3. The CDR3 length is 14 residues. The CDR3 protein is CASSVDRGNSPLHF. CDR3 DNA sequence: TGTGCCAGCAGTGTCGACAGGGGAAATTCACCCCTCCACTTT.

The gene calls are TRBV5-6 and TRBJ1-6; D uncertain. The V and J ends lost 0 bases and 0 bases respectively, with 4 bases between them. The CDR3 loop spans 15 amino acids. Germline CDR1 and CDR2: SGHDT and YYEEEE. CDR3 loop: CASSLEYSYNSPLHF. The CDR3 nucleotides read TGTGCCAGCAGCTTGGAATACTCCTATAATTCACCCCTCCACTTT.

The DNA of the CDR3 is TGCGCCAGCAGCTTGGAACAGGGGGGCGAGCAGTACTTC. This codes for CASSLEQGGEQYF. This chain uses TRBV5-1 with TRBJ2-7, with 8 positions matching TRBD1. CDR3 size: 13 residues. Germline V gives CDR1 SGHRS, CDR2 YFSETQ. Trimming at V came to 0 bases and at J to 6 bases, leaving 2 bases not matched to a gene.

This clone has just one count. The chain uses TRBV16 and TRBJ1-5, with D possibly TRBD1 on 6 matching bases. Per germline, CDR1 KGHSY and CDR2 FQNENV. Trimming took off 4 bases at V and 6 bases at J, with 10 bases between the two ends. The CDR3 length is 13 residues. CDR3 in amino acids: CASSPTQGQPQHF. CDR3 DNA sequence: TGTGCCAGCAGCCCCACACAGGGTCAGCCCCAGCATTTT.

The chain couples TRBV27 to TRBJ1-2; no firm D call. In germline, CDR1 is MNHEY, CDR2 SMNVEV (reference sequence). This CDR3 region has 14 residues. Trimming pared 8 bases from V and 4 bases from J, leaving 17 bases between. The DNA for the CDR3 is TGTGCCAGCGGAGGGCATGGGGTGGGCTATGGCTACACCTTC. It translates to CASGGHGVGYGYTF.

The CDR3 bases are TGTGCCTGGAGTAGTTGGGGACAGGGATTCAACTATGGCTACACCTTC. Amino acid sequence: CAWSSWGQGFNYGYTF. The chain has TRBV30 and TRBJ1-2; 9 nucleotides match TRBD1. This CDR3 spans 16 amino acids. The ends lost 2 bases at V and 2 bases at J; junction bases unmatched: 9. Germline V gene data show CDR1 as GTSNPN and CDR2 as SVGIG (reference sequence).

This clone has a handful of counts. V and J are TRBV5-1 and TRBJ2-3; the match to TRBD1 covers 8 bases. V was pared by 3 bases and J by 0 bases, with 3 bases of the junction left unmatched. CDR3 length equals 15 residues. Germline CDR1 reads SGHRS; CDR2 reads YFSETQ. The CDR3 sequence is CASSWRTGSTDTQYF. CDR3 DNA sequence: TGCGCCAGCAGCTGGAGGACAGGGAGCACAGATACGCAGTATTTT.

The chain is built from TRBV19 and TRBJ1-3; unclear D gene. The CDR3 runs 11 residues. Trimming cost V 9 bases and J 3 bases, with 6 bases left between them. Germline CDR1 reads LNHDA; CDR2 reads SQIVND (reference sequence). CDR3 nucleotides: TGTGCCAGAAGTCGTGGAAACACCATATATTTT. It specifies CARSRGNTIYF.

The chain is built from TRBV12-5 and TRBJ2-3; 9 bases map to TRBD1. The CDR3 spans 13 residues. Germline-derived CDR1 and CDR2 are LGHNT and FRNRAP. V was clipped by 9 bases and J by 4 bases; unmatched bases: 5. The CDR3 is CASHGTGSDTQYF. The CDR3, as DNA: TGTGCTAGCCACGGGACAGGGTCAGATACGCAGTATTTT.

The chain uses TRBV2 and TRBJ1-1, with D possibly being TRBD1 (6 bases). The CDR3 runs to 15 residues. Deletions cut 6 bases from V and 4 bases from J, with 18 bases between. Per germline, CDR1 SNHLY and CDR2 FYNNEI. The CDR3 here is CASRPQGVASTEAFF. The CDR3 DNA follows: TGTGCCAGCAGACCACAGGGAGTAGCGAGCACTGAAGCTTTCTTT.

The genes are TRBV5-6 and TRBJ1-1; 8 bases agree with TRBD1. The CDR3 covers 17 residues. V lost 1 base, J lost 3 bases, and 11 bases stayed unmatched. CDR1 and CDR2 from the germline V gene are SGHDT and YYEEEE. CDR3 nucleotide sequence: TGTGCCAGCAGCTTGCTGAGACAGGGGAATTTTGACACTGAAGCTTTCTTT. It translates to CASSLLRQGNFDTEAFF.

The V call is TRBV5-1, the J call TRBJ1-5, with D perhaps matching TRBD1 (5 bases). The CDR3 runs to 13 residues. Trimming left V 5 bases short and J 5 bases short, with 11 bases between. Looked up from germline, CDR1 is SGHRS and CDR2 is YFSETQ. The CDR3 reads CASRHDRDQPQHF. In DNA, the CDR3 is TGCGCCAGCAGACATGACAGAGATCAGCCCCAGCATTTT.